These 5 T cell receptor beta chains were sequenced from one sample in a study of read filtering for tumor transcriptome and immune sequencing. From approximately 430 ng of RNA, a library with molecular barcoded alpha/delta and beta/gamma adaptors was made. Each CDR3 protein gets one entry after TCRdb re-called the reads with MiXCR. The sample lists about 5,700 distinct CDR3 sequences; roughly 22% were seen once. Sequenced sample: a population of CD138-negative cells sorted from bone marrow. Source of these receptors: a donor aged 40 or older with multiple myeloma.

This clonotype was seen many times. One end of the junction varies from germline; a read error may be responsible. The V and J genes are TRBV6-1 and TRBJ2-1; TRBD2 matches 14 bases. CDR3 length: 15 residues. The V gene's germline CDR1 is MNHNS and CDR2 SASEGT. The CDR3 spells CACSEGTSGSNEQFF. CDR3 nucleotides: TGTGCCTGCAGTGAAGGGACTAGCGGGAGCAATGAGCAGTTCTTC.

There are a few counts of this clonotype. Germline is not matched at one junction end, which may reflect a read error. The chain combines TRBV7-2 with TRBJ1-4; D is unclear. The CDR3 runs to 14 residues. Germline V CDR1 and CDR2: SGHTA, FQGNSA. The CDR3: CASSFDATSEELFF. CDR3 nucleotide sequence: TGTGCCAGCAGCTTCGATGCAACTAGTGAAGAACTGTTTTTT.

By frequency in the sample, this clonotype is medium-sized (0.01 to 0.1%). The chain is built from TRBV6-5 and TRBJ1-1, with D hard to call. V shed 2 bases and J shed 1 base, with 5 bases lying between them. This CDR3 has 13 amino acids. CDR1 and CDR2 (germline): MNHEY, SVGAGI. The DNA of the CDR3 is TGTGCCAGCAGTTACGTGGCGAACACTGAAGCTTTCTTT. It encodes CASSYVANTEAFF.

Judged by abundance, this clonotype is medium-sized. The rearrangement uses TRBV11-2 and TRBJ1-2; D may be TRBD1 (6 bases). In germline, CDR1 is SGHAT, CDR2 FQNNGV. The length of the CDR3 is 11 residues. The V gene lost 5 bases and the J gene lost 8 bases, with 9 bases spanning the gap. CDR3 protein: CASSGGPGYTF. The CDR3 DNA follows: TGTGCCAGCAGCGGGGGGCCAGGCTACACCTTC.

This clonotype has more than one count but fewer than ten. This sequence joins TRBV14 and TRBJ2-1; a weak D match, TRBD1 (6 bases). This CDR3 has 13 amino acids. Deletions cut 3 bases from V and 6 bases from J, with 9 bases between. The germline CDR1 and CDR2 sequences are SGHDN and FVKESK. CDR3 in DNA: TGTGCCAGCAGCCATACAGGGACCAATGAGCAGTTCTTC. Its translation: CASSHTGTNEQFF.